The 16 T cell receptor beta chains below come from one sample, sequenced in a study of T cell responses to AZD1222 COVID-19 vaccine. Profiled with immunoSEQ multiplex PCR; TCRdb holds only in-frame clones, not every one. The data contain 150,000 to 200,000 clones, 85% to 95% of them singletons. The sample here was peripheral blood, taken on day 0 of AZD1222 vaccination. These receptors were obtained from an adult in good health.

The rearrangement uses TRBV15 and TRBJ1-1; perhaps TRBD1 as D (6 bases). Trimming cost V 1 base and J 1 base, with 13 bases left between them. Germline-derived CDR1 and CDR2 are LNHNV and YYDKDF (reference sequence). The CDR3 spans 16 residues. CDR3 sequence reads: CATSRGFTGPNTEAFF. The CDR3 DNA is TGTGCCACCAGCAGAGGTTTCACAGGGCCGAACACTGAAGCTTTCTTT.

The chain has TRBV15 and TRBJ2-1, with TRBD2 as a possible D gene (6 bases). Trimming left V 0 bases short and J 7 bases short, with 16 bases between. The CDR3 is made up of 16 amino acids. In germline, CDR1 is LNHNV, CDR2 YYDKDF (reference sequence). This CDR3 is CATSRENREFLNEQFF. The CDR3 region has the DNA TGTGCCACCAGCAGAGAGAACCGGGAGTTTCTGAATGAGCAGTTCTTC.

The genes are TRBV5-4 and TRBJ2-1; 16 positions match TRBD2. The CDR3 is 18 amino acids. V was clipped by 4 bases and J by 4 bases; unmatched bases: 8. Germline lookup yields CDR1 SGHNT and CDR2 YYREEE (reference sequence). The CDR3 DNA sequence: TGTGCCAGCAGCCCAGGGACTAGCGGGAGGGCCAGGTACAATGAGCAGTTCTTC. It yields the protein CASSPGTSGRARYNEQFF.

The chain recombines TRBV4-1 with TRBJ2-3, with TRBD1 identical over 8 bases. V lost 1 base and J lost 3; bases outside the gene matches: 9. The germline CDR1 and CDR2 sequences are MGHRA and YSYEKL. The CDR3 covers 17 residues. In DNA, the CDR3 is TGCGCCAGCAGCCAAGGGGGACAGGTTTTTTTGACAGATACGCAGTATTTT. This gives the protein CASSQGGQVFLTDTQYF.

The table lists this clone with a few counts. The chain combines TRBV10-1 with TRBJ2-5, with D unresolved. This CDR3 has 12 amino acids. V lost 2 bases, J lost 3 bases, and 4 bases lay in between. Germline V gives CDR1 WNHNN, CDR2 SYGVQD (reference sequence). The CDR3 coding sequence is TGCGCCAGCAGTGAGGGTGAAGAGACCCAGTACTTC. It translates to CASSEGEETQYF.

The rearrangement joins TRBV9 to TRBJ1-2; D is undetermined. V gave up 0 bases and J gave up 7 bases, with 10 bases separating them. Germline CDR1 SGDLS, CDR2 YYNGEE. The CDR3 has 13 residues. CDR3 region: CASSVEVEGGYTF. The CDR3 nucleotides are TGTGCCAGCAGCGTAGAGGTAGAGGGTGGCTACACCTTC.

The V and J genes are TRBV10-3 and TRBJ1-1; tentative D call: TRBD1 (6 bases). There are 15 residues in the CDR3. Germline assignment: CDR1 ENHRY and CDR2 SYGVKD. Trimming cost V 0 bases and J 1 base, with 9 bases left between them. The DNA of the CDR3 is TGTGCCATCAGTGAGTCGAAGGGGGGGAACACTGAAGCTTTCTTT. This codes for CAISESKGGNTEAFF.

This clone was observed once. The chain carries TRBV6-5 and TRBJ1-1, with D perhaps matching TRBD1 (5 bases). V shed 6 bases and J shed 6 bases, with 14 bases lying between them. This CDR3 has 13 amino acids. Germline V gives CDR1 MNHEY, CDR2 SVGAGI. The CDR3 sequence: CASRRQGTAEAFF. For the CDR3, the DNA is TGTGCCAGCAGGCGCCAGGGTACGGCTGAAGCTTTCTTT.

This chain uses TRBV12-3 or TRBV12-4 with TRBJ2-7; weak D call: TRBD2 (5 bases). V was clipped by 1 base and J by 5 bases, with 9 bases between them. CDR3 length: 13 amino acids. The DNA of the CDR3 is TGTGCCAGCAGTTTAGGACTATGGGACGAGCAGTACTTC. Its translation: CASSLGLWDEQYF.

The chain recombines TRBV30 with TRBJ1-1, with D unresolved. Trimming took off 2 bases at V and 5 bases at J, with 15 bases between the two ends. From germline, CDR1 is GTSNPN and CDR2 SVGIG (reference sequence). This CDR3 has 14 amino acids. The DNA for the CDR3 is TGTGCCTGGAGTTCCCAGGCGACTGGGACTGAAGCTTTCTTT. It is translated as CAWSSQATGTEAFF.

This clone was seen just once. CDR3: CASSLAGGLQETQYF. As DNA, the CDR3 is TGTGCCAGCAGTTTAGCGGGAGGGCTCCAAGAGACCCAGTACTTC. The V call is TRBV6-5, the J call TRBJ2-5; TRBD2 matches 11 bases. The CDR3 length is 15 residues. Germline V gives CDR1 MNHEY, CDR2 SVGAGI. V lost 4 bases, J lost 1 base, and 2 bases stayed unmatched.

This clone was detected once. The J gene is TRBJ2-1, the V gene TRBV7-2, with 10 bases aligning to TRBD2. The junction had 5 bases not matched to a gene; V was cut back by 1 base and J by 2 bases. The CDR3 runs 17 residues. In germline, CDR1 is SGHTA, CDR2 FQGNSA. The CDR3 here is CASSLGPSGGTYNEQFF. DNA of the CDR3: TGTGCCAGCAGCTTAGGTCCTAGCGGGGGCACCTACAATGAGCAGTTCTTC.

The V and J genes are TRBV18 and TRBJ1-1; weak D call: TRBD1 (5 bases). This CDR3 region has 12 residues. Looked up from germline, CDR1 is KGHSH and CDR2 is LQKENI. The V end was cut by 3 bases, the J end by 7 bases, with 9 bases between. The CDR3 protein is CASSPRDVEAFF. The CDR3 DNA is TGTGCCAGCTCACCTAGGGACGTTGAAGCTTTCTTT.

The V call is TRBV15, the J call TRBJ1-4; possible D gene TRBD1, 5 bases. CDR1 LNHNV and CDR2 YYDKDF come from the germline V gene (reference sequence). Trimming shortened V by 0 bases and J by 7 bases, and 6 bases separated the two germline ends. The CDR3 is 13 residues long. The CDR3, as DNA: TGTGCCACCAGCAGAGAGAGGGGTGAAAAACTGTTTTTT. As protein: CATSRERGEKLFF. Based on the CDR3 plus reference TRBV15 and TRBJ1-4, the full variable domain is DAMVIQNPRYQVTQFGKPVTLSCSQTLNHNVMYWYQQKSSQAPKLLFHYYDKDFNNEADTPDNFQSRRPNTSFCFLDIRSPGLGDTAMYLCATSRERGEKLFFGSGTQLSVL.

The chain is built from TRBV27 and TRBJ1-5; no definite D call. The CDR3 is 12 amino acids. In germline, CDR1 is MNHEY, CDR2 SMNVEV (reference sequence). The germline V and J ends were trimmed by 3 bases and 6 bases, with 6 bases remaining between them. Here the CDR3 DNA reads TGTGCCAGCAGTTTCTGGGGTCAGCCCCAGCATTTT. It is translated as CASSFWGQPQHF.

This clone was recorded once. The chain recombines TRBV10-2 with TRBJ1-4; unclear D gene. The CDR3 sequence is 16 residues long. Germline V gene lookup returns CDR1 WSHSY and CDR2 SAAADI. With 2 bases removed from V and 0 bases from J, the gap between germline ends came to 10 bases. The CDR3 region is CASSEGRDATNEKLFF. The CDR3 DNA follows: TGCGCCAGCAGTGAGGGGAGGGATGCAACTAATGAAAAACTGTTTTTT.